This T cell receptor beta chain was recorded in a study of cytomegalovirus exposure and HLA in healthy donors. As for the study in general: Genetic ancestry analysis placed under 90% of the 398 donors that were genotyped in the Caucasian-associated cluster. Findings of the study overall: Most TCR sequences were uncommon, yet certain public TCRs appeared in many donors. In all likelihood, a cluster of highly shared sequence variants was a sequencing artifact.

Germline CDR1 is SGHAT and CDR2 is FQNNGV. Trimming took 2 bases from V and 5 from J, leaving 12 bases between them. The CDR3 has 14 residues. On this clone: What it recognizes is unknown.

Vbeta (60) and Jbeta (13) primers were used in the PCR. Assay used: immunoSEQ multiplex PCR; TCRdb lists only in-frame clones, some missing. The table has fewer than 200,000 clones, almost 85% seen once. The TCR originated in a man younger than 45 in good health and CMV-seronegative. The J gene is TRBJ2-5, the V gene TRBV11-2; weak D call: TRBD1 (6 bases). Source material: PBMCs. CDR3 sequence reads: CASSLSGAAETQYF. The CDR3 DNA reads as TGTGCCAGCAGCTTATCAGGGGCGGCGGAGACCCAGTACTTC.